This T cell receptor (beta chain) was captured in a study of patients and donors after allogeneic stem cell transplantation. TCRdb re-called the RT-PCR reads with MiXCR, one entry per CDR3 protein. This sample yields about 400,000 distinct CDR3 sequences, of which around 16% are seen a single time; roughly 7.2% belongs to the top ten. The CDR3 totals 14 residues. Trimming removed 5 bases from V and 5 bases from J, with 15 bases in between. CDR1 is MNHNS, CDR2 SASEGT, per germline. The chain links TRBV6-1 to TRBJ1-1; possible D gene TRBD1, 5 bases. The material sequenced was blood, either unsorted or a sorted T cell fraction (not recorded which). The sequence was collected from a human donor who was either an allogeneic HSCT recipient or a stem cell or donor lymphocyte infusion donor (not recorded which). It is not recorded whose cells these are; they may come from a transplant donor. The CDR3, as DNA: TGTGCCAGCAGTCAATCGGGGGGGAGGACTGAAGCTTTCTTT. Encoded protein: CASSQSGGRTEAFF.